This T cell receptor beta chain was sequenced during a study of blood T cells in healthy people across ages. Broader study findings: TCR beta diversity, measured per million T cells, fell in a roughly linear way with age.

This CDR3 has 19 amino acids. V was shortened by 0 bases and J by 0 bases, with 15 bases between the two germline ends. Germline V gene data show CDR1 as LGHNA and CDR2 as YSLEER. Details on this clonotype: Its antigen is undetermined.

It was with a sample-barcoded 5' primer and a J-beta primer mix that a second PCR of roughly 7 to 12 cycles was run. A template-switch adaptor with 12 random nucleotides tagged each cDNA molecule. TCRdb re-analysed the 5' RACE reads in MiXCR, keeping a single row per CDR3 protein. The table lists about 780,000 distinct CDR3 sequences, about 46% of them singletons. The chain joins TRBV4-3 to TRBJ2-6; TRBD1 is a possible D gene (5 bases). The material sequenced was blood. The source of this sequence is a man older than 75 in good health. The CDR3 reads CASSQDGRGSSSGANVLTF. The CDR3 DNA sequence: TGCGCCAGCAGCCAAGACGGTAGGGGATCCTCCTCTGGGGCCAACGTCCTGACTTTC.